The next 20 T cell receptor beta chains were all read from a single sample in a study of blood T cell repertoires in COVID-19 (TCRdb year 2020). The library was obtained by the immunoSEQ multiplex PCR assay. Here the immuneACCESS table is served through TCRdb, limited to in-frame sequences with V and J called. Missing clones are a known gap in these copies; in checked studies unresolved V genes cover under half, and the rest lacks a known reason. The sample contains approximately 150,000 clones, roughly 85% of them found a single time. Roughly 2.6% of the sample goes to the ten largest clones. Sequencing was carried out using peripheral blood. The receptor set was obtained from a human donor with acute or convalescent COVID-19. The donor label of this sample is uncertain.

V gene TRBV7-2 combines with J gene TRBJ2-2; D is unresolved. This CDR3 is 13 amino acids long. CDR1 and CDR2 from the germline V gene are SGHTA and FQGNSA. Trimming shortened V by 5 bases and J by 6 bases, and 10 bases separated the two germline ends. CDR3 region: CASSTPTPGELFF. CDR3 DNA: TGTGCCAGCAGCACCCCAACTCCCGGGGAGCTGTTTTTT. Filled out from reference TRBV7-2 and TRBJ2-2, the complete variable domain reads GAGVSQSPSNKVTEKGKDVELRCDPISGHTALYWYRQSLGQGLEFLIYFQGNSAPDKSGLPSDRFSAERTGGSVSTLTIQRTQQEDSAVYLCASSTPTPGELFFGEGSRLTVL.

The chain has TRBV7-8 and TRBJ2-3; the match to TRBD2 covers 9 bases. Trimming at V came to 4 bases and at J to 4 bases, leaving 6 bases not matched to a gene. The CDR3 contains 15 residues. Germline V gene data show CDR1 as SGHVS and CDR2 as FQNEAQ. The CDR3 loop is CASSSRTSESDTQYF. The CDR3 coding sequence is TGTGCCAGCAGCTCCCGGACTAGCGAGTCAGATACGCAGTATTTT.

V and J are TRBV5-4 and TRBJ1-1; D might be TRBD1 (6 bases). The CDR3 covers 15 residues. Germline V gene data show CDR1 as SGHNT and CDR2 as YYREEE (reference sequence). Trimming took 4 bases from V and 3 from J, leaving 16 bases between them. The DNA of the CDR3 is TGTGCCAGCAGCCCACAACGGGGGGCGGACACTGAAGCTTTCTTT. As protein: CASSPQRGADTEAFF.

In this sample, this clone turned up once. The CDR3 region has the DNA TGTGCCAGCAGTTTCTACTCGGGGAATCAGCCCCAGCATTTT. Translated: CASSFYSGNQPQHF. V is TRBV28 and J is TRBJ1-5; D ambiguous. CDR3 length equals 14 residues. Trimming took off 3 bases at V and 4 bases at J, with 10 bases between the two ends. Looked up from germline, CDR1 is MDHEN and CDR2 is SYDVKM.

This rearrangement joins TRBV19 to TRBJ2-5, with a tentative D call TRBD1 (5 bases). The germline V gene has CDR1 LNHDA and CDR2 SQIVND (reference sequence). There are 13 residues in the CDR3. Trimming pared 3 bases from V and 2 bases from J, leaving 7 bases between. CDR3 DNA sequence: TGTGCCAGTAGTATGACAGTACAAGAGACCCAGTACTTC. It codes for CASSMTVQETQYF.

The V gene is TRBV7-9, the J gene TRBJ1-1; D is ambiguous. The V gene's germline CDR1 is SEHNR and CDR2 FQNEAQ (reference sequence). This CDR3 is 15 amino acids long. V lost 1 base, J lost 1 base, and 10 bases lay in between. The CDR3 is CASSLGGGRNTEAFF. The CDR3 DNA follows: TGTGCCAGCAGCTTAGGTGGAGGGCGGAACACTGAAGCTTTCTTT.

This clone was found once. The V gene is TRBV7-2, the J gene TRBJ2-5; possible D gene TRBD1, 5 bases. V was trimmed by 1 base and J by 5 bases, leaving 14 bases between them. The CDR3 spans 15 residues. Germline CDR1 is SGHTA and CDR2 is FQGNSA. CDR3 in DNA: TGTGCCAGCAGCTTAGGAGATGGGGCCTGGGAGACCCAGTACTTC. This sequence encodes CASSLGDGAWETQYF. Full variable domain (outside the CDR3, taken from reference TRBV7-2 and TRBJ2-5): GAGVSQSPSNKVTEKGKDVELRCDPISGHTALYWYRQSLGQGLEFLIYFQGNSAPDKSGLPSDRFSAERTGGSVSTLTIQRTQQEDSAVYLCASSLGDGAWETQYFGPGTRLLVL.

A remark on this clone: Other nucleotide sequences from this sample produce the same CDR3. V gene TRBV19 combines with J gene TRBJ1-1, with D possibly matching TRBD1 (5 bases). The CDR3 contains 15 residues. The germline gives CDR1 LNHDA, CDR2 SQIVND (reference sequence). Trimming left V 0 bases short and J 1 base short, with 9 bases between. The CDR3 DNA follows: TGTGCCAGTAGTATAGACGGGAGGGGGAACACTGAAGCTTTCTTT. Protein sequence: CASSIDGRGNTEAFF.

This CDR3 is CASSQVGRWYEKLFF. CDR3 DNA sequence: TGTGCCAGCAGCCAAGTAGGGAGGTGGTATGAAAAACTGTTTTTT. This rearrangement joins TRBV3-1 (or the pseudogene TRBV3-2) to TRBJ1-4; D not resolved. With 1 base removed from V and 6 bases from J, the gap between germline ends came to 12 bases. Germline V CDR1 and CDR2: LGHDT, YNNKEL (reference sequence). The CDR3 has 15 amino acids.

The chain is built from TRBV9 and TRBJ2-3; 7 bases align to TRBD2. This CDR3 contains 15 residues. J lost 2 bases, V lost 4 bases, and 7 bases had no gene match. Per the germline V gene, CDR1 is SGDLS and CDR2 is YYNGEE. The CDR3 bases are TGTGCCAGCAGCCCCCTGGGACTACTCACAGATACGCAGTATTTT. This translates into CASSPLGLLTDTQYF.

A single count supports this clone. The chain combines TRBV7-2 with TRBJ1-5, with D tentatively TRBD1 (5 bases). V was shortened by 1 base and J by 6 bases, with 16 bases between the two germline ends. The CDR3 has 16 residues. Germline loops: CDR1 SGHTA, CDR2 FQGNSA. CDR3 nucleotide sequence: TGTGCCAGCAGCTTAGAAGGGAGGCGGGGGACTCAGCCCCAGCATTTT. This sequence encodes CASSLEGRRGTQPQHF. The full variable domain, with the rest looked up from reference TRBV7-2 and TRBJ1-5, is GAGVSQSPSNKVTEKGKDVELRCDPISGHTALYWYRQSLGQGLEFLIYFQGNSAPDKSGLPSDRFSAERTGGSVSTLTIQRTQQEDSAVYLCASSLEGRRGTQPQHFGDGTRLSIL.

The V and J genes are TRBV14 and TRBJ1-1, with 8 bases fitting TRBD1. This CDR3 spans 16 amino acids. Germline CDR1 reads SGHDN; CDR2 reads FVKESK. V gave up 1 base and J gave up 6 bases; unmatched junction bases: 10. CDR3 DNA: TGTGCCAGCAGCCAAGGCCTGACAGGGGCCCCTTCTGAAGCTTTCTTT. This translates into CASSQGLTGAPSEAFF.

The rearrangement links TRBV19 to TRBJ1-3, with D possibly TRBD1 on 5 matching bases. Trimming removed 5 bases from V and 4 bases from J, with 15 bases in between. Germline V gene sequence: CDR1 LNHDA, CDR2 SQIVND (reference sequence). This CDR3 region has 15 residues. The DNA for the CDR3 is TGTGCCAGTAGTGCCCAGGCGGGACCCGGAAACACCATATATTTT. Protein: CASSAQAGPGNTIYF.

The chain links TRBV24-1 to TRBJ2-1, with a tentative D call TRBD2 (5 bases). The CDR3 runs 15 residues. Trimming pared 0 bases from V and 5 bases from J, leaving 10 bases between. The germline V gene encodes CDR1 KGHDR and CDR2 SFDVKD. The CDR3 DNA follows: TGTGCCACCAGTGATTTGCCGGGGAGTAACAATGAGCAGTTCTTC. It codes for CATSDLPGSNNEQFF.

V and J are TRBV3-1 (or the pseudogene TRBV3-2) and TRBJ2-5; 14 bases align to TRBD2. This CDR3 region has 15 residues. Looked up from germline, CDR1 is LGHDT and CDR2 is YNNKEL (reference sequence). Germline trimming cut 3 bases from V and 4 bases from J; bases unmatched to any gene: 1. The CDR3 region has the DNA TGTGCCAGCAGCCAGGGGACTAGCGGGAGAGAGACCCAGTACTTC. This sequence encodes CASSQGTSGRETQYF.

This clone was counted a few times. The chain uses TRBV5-6 and TRBJ1-2, with a weak D call TRBD1 (6 bases). The CDR3 covers 13 residues. Trimming shortened V by 5 bases and J by 0 bases, and 8 bases separated the two germline ends. Germline CDR1 SGHDT, CDR2 YYEEEE. The CDR3 DNA sequence: TGTGCCAGCAGTTGGGACACTAACTATGGCTACACCTTC. It encodes CASSWDTNYGYTF. Complete variable domain (other parts from reference TRBV5-6 and TRBJ1-2): DAGVTQSPTHLIKTRGQQVTLRCSPKSGHDTVSWYQQALGQGPQFIFQYYEEEERQRGNFPDRFSGHQFPNYSSELNVNALLLGDSALYLCASSWDTNYGYTFGSGTRLTVV.

This sequence joins TRBV28 and TRBJ1-4, with D hard to call. In germline, CDR1 is MDHEN, CDR2 SYDVKM. This CDR3 comprises 14 residues. V dropped 8 bases and J dropped 8 bases, with 18 bases sitting between them. The CDR3 DNA reads TGTGCCAGCGGTGGGTCCTTCCGAGGAGAAAAACTGTTTTTT. This sequence encodes CASGGSFRGEKLFF.

The chain is built from TRBV18 and TRBJ1-3; perhaps TRBD1 as D (6 bases). This CDR3 is built from 17 residues. Deletions cut 2 bases from V and 1 base from J, with 15 bases between. In germline, CDR1 is KGHSH, CDR2 LQKENI. In DNA, the CDR3 is TGTGCCAGCTCACCAGTCCAGGGGAAAACTTCTGGAAACACCATATATTTT. Protein sequence: CASSPVQGKTSGNTIYF.

This clone is a singleton in its sample. The chain links TRBV4-3 to TRBJ2-7, with D perhaps TRBD2 (5 bases). This CDR3 is 15 amino acids long. Germline V lookup: CDR1 LGHNA, CDR2 YSLEER. The V gene lost 4 bases and the J gene lost 4 bases, with 17 bases spanning the gap. CDR3: CASSPLPGKEYEQYV. The CDR3 nucleotides are TGCGCCAGCAGCCCCCTCCCGGGAAAAGAGTACGAGCAGTACGTC.

The genes are TRBV4-3 and TRBJ2-2; D unclear. This CDR3 is built from 17 residues. Trimming took off 0 bases at V and 0 bases at J, with 11 bases between the two ends. The V gene's germline CDR1 is LGHNA and CDR2 YSLEER. CDR3 residues: CASSQDGHLANTGELFF. The DNA for the CDR3 is TGCGCCAGCAGCCAAGATGGCCACCTCGCGAACACCGGGGAGCTGTTTTTT.